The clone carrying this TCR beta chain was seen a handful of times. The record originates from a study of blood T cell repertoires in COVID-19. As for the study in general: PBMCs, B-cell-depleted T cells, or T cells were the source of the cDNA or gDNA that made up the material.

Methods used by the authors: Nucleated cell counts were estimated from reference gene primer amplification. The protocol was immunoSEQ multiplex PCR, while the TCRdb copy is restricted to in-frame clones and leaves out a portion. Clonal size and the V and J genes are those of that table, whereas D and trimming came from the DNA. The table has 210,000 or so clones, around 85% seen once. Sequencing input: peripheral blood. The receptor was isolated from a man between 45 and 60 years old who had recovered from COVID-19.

The chain's CDR3 is CASSSWTSGRGRGDTQYF. The DNA for the CDR3 is TGTGCCAGCAGTTCCTGGACTAGCGGGAGGGGGAGAGGAGATACGCAGTATTTT. The chain carries TRBV28 and TRBJ2-3; 15 bases are shared with TRBD2. The V gene's germline CDR1 is MDHEN and CDR2 SYDVKM. Losses at the gene ends were 4 bases for V and 5 bases for J; bases not matched to a gene: 10. The length of the CDR3 is 18 residues.